This T cell receptor beta chain was recorded in a study of technical replicates of blood from four donors. Generated by immunoSEQ multiplex PCR, the TCRdb table keeps only in-frame clones and is missing some. Among about 66,000 clones listed, 92% were seen once. This CDR3 has 14 residues. Germline V gene lookup returns CDR1 MDHEN and CDR2 SYDVKM. V was pared by 8 bases and J by 6 bases, with 17 bases between. V is TRBV28 and J is TRBJ2-1; D perhaps matches TRBD1 (6 bases). The specimen sequenced was T cells isolated from PBMCs. The source is a human donor in good health. The CDR3 DNA reads as TGTGCCAGCCGCATTGGGGGCCGAGGCAATGAGCAGTTCTTC. It codes for CASRIGGRGNEQFF.